This T cell receptor (beta chain) is from a study of T cell changes during pregnancy in multiple sclerosis. From germline, CDR1 is LNHDA and CDR2 SQIVND (reference sequence). Trimming pared 5 bases from V and 0 bases from J, leaving 6 bases between. The CDR3 contains 13 residues. Some clones are missing from TCRdb's copy, which holds only in-frame ones; the method was immunoSEQ multiplex PCR. Here the sample spans more than 80,000 clones, roughly 90% being singletons. The chain links TRBV19 to TRBJ2-3; D is unresolved. The clonotype was recovered from a female donor with multiple sclerosis, enrolled in a pregnancy study. The sequencing here drew on peripheral blood, taken after pregnancy. CDR3 nucleotides: TGTGCCAGTAGTCTTACTAGCACAGATACGCAGTATTTT. This encodes CASSLTSTDTQYF. The entire variable domain, with the rest obtained from reference TRBV19 and TRBJ2-3, is as follows: DGGITQSPKYLFRKEGQNVTLSCEQNLNHDAMYWYRQDPGQGLRLIYYSQIVNDFQKGDIAEGYSVSREKKESFPLTVTSAQKNPTAFYLCASSLTSTDTQYFGPGTRLTVL.